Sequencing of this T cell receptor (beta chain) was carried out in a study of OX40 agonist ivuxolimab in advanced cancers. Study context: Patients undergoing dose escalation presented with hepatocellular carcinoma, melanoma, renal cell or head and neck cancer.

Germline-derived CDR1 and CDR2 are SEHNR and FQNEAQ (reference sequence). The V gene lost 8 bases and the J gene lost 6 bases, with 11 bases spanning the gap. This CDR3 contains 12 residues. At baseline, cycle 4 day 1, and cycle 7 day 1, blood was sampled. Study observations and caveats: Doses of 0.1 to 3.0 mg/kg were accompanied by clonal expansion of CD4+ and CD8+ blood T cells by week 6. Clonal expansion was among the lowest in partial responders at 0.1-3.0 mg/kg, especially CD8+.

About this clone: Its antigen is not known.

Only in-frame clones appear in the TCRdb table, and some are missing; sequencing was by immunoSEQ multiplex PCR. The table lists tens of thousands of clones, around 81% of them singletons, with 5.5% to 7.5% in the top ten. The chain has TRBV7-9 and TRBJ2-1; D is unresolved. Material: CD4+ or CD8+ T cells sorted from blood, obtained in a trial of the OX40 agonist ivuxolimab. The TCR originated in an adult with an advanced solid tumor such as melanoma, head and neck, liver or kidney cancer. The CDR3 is CASPTGRNEQFF. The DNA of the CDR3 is TGTGCCAGCCCAACGGGTCGCAATGAGCAGTTCTTC.